These 10 T cell receptor beta chains were all obtained from the same sample, sequenced in a study of regulatory T cells in long-lasting Graves disease. Regarding time point: newly diagnosed GD, antithyroid drugs for less than 3 months. Researchers made the TCR library from RNA that was extracted from PBMCs. According to the study, TCR beta libraries were built with iRepertoire HTBI primers and CDR3-region Arm-PCR. One entry per CDR3 protein results from TCRdb running MiXCR on the multiplex PCR reads. The sample holds approximately 230,000 distinct CDR3 sequences, about 18% seen once. This material consisted of peripheral blood mononuclear cells (PBMCs), taken at new diagnosis, from a patient treated with antithyroid drugs. Receptors were obtained from a female donor with Graves disease.

Many counts were recorded for this clonotype. This chain links TRBV20-1 with TRBJ1-1, with D possibly being TRBD1 (6 bases). The CDR3 covers 17 residues. Trimming removed 0 bases at V and 0 bases at J, with 17 bases between. Germline loops: CDR1 DFQATT, CDR2 SNEGSKA (reference sequence). The CDR3 here is CSAREVPERGMNTEAFF. The CDR3 region has the DNA TGCAGTGCTAGAGAGGTTCCAGAAAGGGGGATGAACACTGAAGCTTTCTTT.

This clonotype has a count of ten or more. The chain couples TRBV27 to TRBJ1-6, with a tentative D call TRBD1 (5 bases). CDR1 and CDR2 from the germline V gene are MNHEY and SMNVEV (reference sequence). The CDR3 extends over 17 amino acids. V was pared by 2 bases and J by 8 bases, with 19 bases between. CDR3 protein: CASSLGQRGRQDSPLHF. CDR3 DNA sequence: TGTGCCAGCAGTTTAGGCCAGAGGGGCCGACAAGATTCACCCCTCCACTTT.

V gene TRBV28 combines with J gene TRBJ1-1, with D unclear. Trimming cost V 1 base and J 7 bases, with 10 bases left between them. The CDR3 contains 13 residues. Germline loops: CDR1 MDHEN, CDR2 SYDVKM. The CDR3 sequence is CASSLYGEGEAFF. CDR3 nucleotide sequence: TGTGCCAGCAGTTTATACGGGGAGGGTGAAGCTTTCTTT.

The genes are TRBV10-1 and TRBJ2-3; 7 bases line up with TRBD1. This CDR3 comprises 15 residues. Germline values: CDR1 WNHNN, CDR2 SYGVQD (reference sequence). J lost 4 bases, V lost 0 bases, and 4 bases had no gene match. CDR3 coding DNA: TGCGCCAGCAGTGAGTCAGGGACAGCCGCAGATACGCAGTATTTT. Its translation: CASSESGTAADTQYF.

V is TRBV11-2 and J is TRBJ2-7; D gene ambiguous. CDR1 is SGHAT and CDR2 is FQNNGV in the germline V gene. CDR3 length: 13 residues. V lost 2 bases and J lost 6, with 11 bases in between. The CDR3 nucleotides read TGTGCCAGCAGCTTACTAGAAGTGGGCGAGCAGTACTTC. Its protein product is CASSLLEVGEQYF.

This clonotype was recorded many times. This chain connects TRBV19 to TRBJ2-7; D gene uncertain. The CDR3 runs to 13 residues. V was pared by 1 base and J by 6 bases, with 10 bases between. CDR1 is LNHDA, CDR2 SQIVND, per germline (reference sequence). CDR3 nucleotide sequence: TGTGCCAGTAGTATAGCCGATTCGGTCGAGCAGTACTTC. This gives the protein CASSIADSVEQYF.

This clonotype occurred many times. CDR3 in amino acids: CASSSSGGADSYEQYF. In DNA form, the CDR3 reads TGTGCCAGCAGCTCATCGGGAGGGGCTGACTCCTACGAGCAGTACTTC. The J gene is TRBJ2-7, the V gene TRBV7-8; 8 bases are shared with TRBD2. Germline values: CDR1 SGHVS, CDR2 FQNEAQ. The ends lost 4 bases at V and 0 bases at J; junction bases unmatched: 8. The CDR3 has 16 amino acids.

The chain uses TRBV2 and TRBJ2-7; D unclear. This CDR3 comprises 13 residues. Per germline, CDR1 SNHLY and CDR2 FYNNEI. The V end lost 8 bases, the J end lost 2 bases, and 13 bases lay between the germline ends. In DNA, the CDR3 is TGTGCCAGCTCGGTAAACGGCGCCTACGAGCAGTACTTC. Protein: CASSVNGAYEQYF.

The chain employs TRBV7-8 and TRBJ2-3, with 13 bases fitting TRBD2. The CDR3 sequence is 16 residues long. Per germline, CDR1 SGHVS and CDR2 FQNEAQ. The V gene end was trimmed by 5 bases and the J gene end by 5 bases; junction bases not matched to a gene: 7. CDR3 coding DNA: TGTGCCAGCAGCGCTACTAGCGGGAGGGCCGTAGATACGCAGTATTTT. Protein product: CASSATSGRAVDTQYF.

This clonotype came up many times. The rearrangement links TRBV27 to TRBJ2-7, with 9 nucleotides matching TRBD2. The V and J ends lost 3 bases and 4 bases, in that order; junction bases with no gene match: 10. CDR1 and CDR2 (germline): MNHEY, SMNVEV (reference sequence). The CDR3 is 16 amino acids. The CDR3 loop is CASSLGLSGRMYEQYF. CDR3 sequence (DNA): TGTGCCAGCAGTTTGGGCCTTAGCGGGAGAATGTACGAGCAGTACTTC.